Described below is a single T cell receptor beta chain sequence and its context. Each CDR3 protein gets one entry after TCRdb re-called the RT-PCR reads with MiXCR. The sample lists 2,000 to 2,500 distinct CDR3 sequences, more than 6% occurring once. Germline CDR1 reads SNHLY; CDR2 reads FYNNEI. The V and J ends lost 3 bases and 2 bases respectively, with 11 bases between them. The CDR3 runs to 15 residues. This sample stems from a study of patients and donors after allogeneic stem cell transplantation. Sequenced input: blood, either unsorted or a sorted T cell fraction (not recorded which). This TCR was sampled from a human donor who was either an allogeneic HSCT recipient or a stem cell or donor lymphocyte infusion donor (not recorded which). It is not recorded whose cells these are; they may come from a transplant donor. The chain employs TRBV2 and TRBJ2-1; D not resolved. CDR3 residues: CASSEGRSTYNEQFF. Here the CDR3 DNA reads TGTGCCAGCAGTGAGGGTAGATCCACCTACAATGAGCAGTTCTTC.